This TCR beta chain comes out of a study of human T cells and chemical hapten exposure. Whole-study context: TCR yield per sample varied, mainly due to pooled library volumes. Findings of the study overall: Those TCRs sitting above 1 in 1000 frequency stayed the same with DPC sensitization.

TCRdb analysed the RACE reads with MiXCR anew, one entry per CDR3 protein. The sample has 150,000 to 200,000 distinct CDR3 sequences, more than 25% seen once; the top ten hold about 2.7%. On this clonotype: Its antigen is as yet unknown.

Sample time point: pre-sensitization, week 0. As to treatment: therapeutic diphenylcyclopropenone sensitization with weekly scalp DPC. Suited to DPC and affected by alopecia, the donors ranged from 18 to 70 years old. The total RNA was obtained from whole blood that was not fractionated. The material was whole blood, obtained in connection with sensitization to the hapten diphenylcyclopropenone (DPC). The source of this sequence is a woman in her 30s with alopecia areata. Some clones in this sample may be carry-over from other donors' samples.

In DNA, the CDR3 is TGTGCCAGCAGAGGGTCGGGGAACACTGAAGCTTTCTTT. Translating gives CASRGSGNTEAFF. This sequence joins TRBV6-2 or TRBV6-3 and TRBJ1-1; D gene unclear. This CDR3 spans 13 amino acids. Germline CDR1 is MNHEY and CDR2 is SVGEGT. V dropped 6 bases and J dropped 1 base, with 9 bases sitting between them.